One and the same sample provided the 17 T cell receptor beta chains below, sequenced in a study of T cells in women clearing cervical HPV infection. Sequencing was performed with immunoSEQ multiplex PCR; in TCRdb, only in-frame clones are kept and a portion is missing. The sample's table shows approximately 34,000 clones. Input material: blood buffy coat. Source of these receptors: a woman aged 18-69 years with a cervical HPV16 infection that either progressed to CIN3+ or cleared (not recorded which).

In regard to this clone: The missing CDR3 end, 3 residues past where the read stops, is filled in from the germline J gene. The rearrangement links TRBV2 to TRBJ1-3; D remains unclear. Germline V CDR1 and CDR2: SNHLY, FYNNEI. Trimming stripped 4 bases from V and 2 bases from J, with 6 bases between. This CDR3 spans 13 amino acids. CDR3 bases read: TGTGCCAGCAGTGGTCCAACTGGAAACACC. Encoded protein: CASSGPTGNT. The entire CDR3 reads CASSGPTGNTIYF.

As for this clone: Read coverage stops 3 residues before the CDR3 terminus; the germline J gene supplies the remainder. J is TRBJ2-2 and V is TRBV2, with a possible D match to TRBD1 (5 bases). The V end was cut by 6 bases, the J end by 5 bases, with 13 bases between. This CDR3 spans 14 amino acids. Germline CDR1 and CDR2: SNHLY and FYNNEI. The CDR3: CASRQDTRTGELFF. The CDR3 DNA, read in part, is TGTGCCAGCAGACAGGACACCAGAACCGGGGAG.

On this clone: The read ends 3 residues before the CDR3 terminus; that terminus is restored from the germline J gene. J is TRBJ1-1 and V is TRBV20-1; TRBD1 agrees at 7 bases. With V trimmed by 4 bases and J by 0 bases, 8 bases remained unmatched. The CDR3 consists of 15 residues. Per germline, CDR1 DFQATT and CDR2 SNEGSKA (reference sequence). CDR3 DNA (partial): TGCAGTGCTACCGGACAGGTCGAACTGAACACTGAA. Translating gives CSATGQVELNTE. The whole CDR3 reads CSATGQVELNTEAFF.

CDR3 region: CASSSHTIPSAYGELFF. The part of the CDR3 DNA that was read is TGTGCCAGCAGCTCCCATACGATACCTAGCGCGTACGGGGAG. The chain carries TRBV28 and TRBJ2-2; possibly TRBD2 for D (6 bases). The read finishes 3 residues shy of the CDR3 end, and the germline J gene is used to complete it. Germline CDR1 MDHEN, CDR2 SYDVKM. Deletions cut 6 bases from V and 7 bases from J, with 24 bases between. CDR3 length: 17 amino acids.

Points on this clone: The read falls 3 residues short of the CDR3 end, and the missing part is taken from the germline J gene. Other DNA sequences in this sample translate to the same CDR3. V usage is TRBV2 and J usage is TRBJ2-7; D unresolved. The CDR3 sequence is 15 residues long. Between the trimmed V and J ends, which lost 3 bases and 3 bases, there was a span of 15 bases. CDR1 SNHLY and CDR2 FYNNEI come from the germline V gene. The part of the CDR3 DNA that was read is TGTGCCAGCAGTGAGGCCCCGACATCATACTACGAG. Residues: CASSEAPTSYYE. The whole CDR3 protein is CASSEAPTSYYEQYF.

Details on this clone: The observed sequence ends 3 residues before the CDR3 terminus, with the missing tail filled in from the germline J gene. V and J are TRBV16 and TRBJ2-7; D possibly corresponds to TRBD1 (5 bases). V dropped 4 bases and J dropped 2 bases, with 9 bases sitting between them. The germline V gene has CDR1 KGHSY and CDR2 FQNENV. The CDR3 consists of 13 residues. The CDR3 loop is CASSPATAYEQYF. Incomplete CDR3 DNA: TGTGCCAGCAGCCCCGCGACAGCCTACGAG. Variable domain in full (rest from reference TRBV16 and TRBJ2-7): GEEVAQTPKHLVRGEGQKAKLYCAPIKGHSYVFWYQQVLKNEFKFLISFQNENVFDETGMPKERFSAKCLPNSPCSLEIQATKLEDSAVYFCASSPATAYEQYFGPGTRLTVT.

In the case of this clone: The CDR3 extends 3 residues past the end of the read, so its final part is completed from the germline J gene. The same CDR3 can be traced to other DNA sequences in this sample. The chain carries TRBV7-2 and TRBJ1-1; 8 nucleotides align to TRBD1. This CDR3 comprises 14 residues. After removal of 3 bases from V and 7 bases from J, the junction contained 7 bases not matched to a gene. The germline V gene has CDR1 SGHTA and CDR2 FQGNSA. CDR3 DNA, as far as it was read: TGTGCCAGCAGCTTGGAACAGGGGGACGTTGAA. Amino acids: CASSLEQGDVE. The CDR3 in its entirety is CASSLEQGDVEAFF.

CDR3 DNA (partial): TGTGCCAGCAGCTTAGGCCGGGACTATGGC. It specifies CASSLGRDYG. The whole CDR3 sequence reads CASSLGRDYGYTF. The chain carries TRBV13 and TRBJ1-2; D ambiguous. The read is 3 residues too short to cover the CDR3 end, so that end is filled in from the germline J gene. Germline lookup yields CDR1 PRHDT and CDR2 FYEKMQ (reference sequence). This CDR3 spans 13 amino acids. V lost 0 bases and J 3 bases, leaving 5 bases between the germline ends. Looking up the rest from reference TRBV13 and TRBJ1-2 gives the full variable domain: AAGVIQSPRHLIKEKRETATLKCYPIPRHDTVYWYQQGPGQDPQFLISFYEKMQSDKGSIPDRFSAQQFSDYHSELNMSSLELGDSALYFCASSLGRDYGYTFGSGTRLTVV.

On this clone itself: The read ends 3 residues early relative to the CDR3; the germline J gene fills the gap. J is TRBJ2-3 and V is TRBV6-1; D gene unclear. Germline-derived CDR1 and CDR2 are MNHNS and SASEGT. This CDR3 is built from 13 residues. Trimming removed 4 bases from V and 4 bases from J, with 9 bases in between. Incomplete CDR3 DNA: TGTGCCAGCAGTGTCACAGTTCCAGATACG. Its protein product is CASSVTVPDT. Given in full, the CDR3 is CASSVTVPDTQYF.

To note about this clone: The sequence runs out 3 residues before the end of the CDR3; the remainder is reconstructed from the germline J gene. The chain employs TRBV19 and TRBJ1-2; a weak D match, TRBD1 (6 bases). CDR3 length equals 14 residues. V shed 8 bases and J shed 2 bases, with 15 bases lying between them. Germline CDR1 is LNHDA and CDR2 is SQIVND (reference sequence). Partial CDR3 DNA: TGTGCCAGTTCTCACTCGGACAGAAACTATGGC. It specifies CASSHSDRNYG. The CDR3, in full, reads CASSHSDRNYGYTF.

Turning to this clone: The CDR3 end is not reached by the read, which stops 3 residues before it; the germline J gene fills it in. This rearrangement joins TRBV7-7 to TRBJ2-7; the D gene is possibly TRBD2 (6 bases). Germline assignment: CDR1 SSHAT and CDR2 FNYEAQ (reference sequence). This CDR3 is 13 amino acids long. Trimming removed 0 bases from V and 6 bases from J, with 9 bases in between. CDR3 sequence: CASSLAAGGEQYF. The covered CDR3 bases are TGTGCCAGCAGCTTAGCGGCCGGGGGCGAG.

About this clone itself: Coverage ceases 3 residues before the CDR3 finishes, and the germline J gene fills in the end. V gene TRBV5-1 combines with J gene TRBJ1-2, with no clear D. V dropped 2 bases and J dropped 0 bases, with 8 bases sitting between them. CDR3 length equals 14 residues. Germline CDR1 SGHRS, CDR2 YFSETQ. The DNA read from the CDR3 is TGCGCCAGCAGCTTTCCAGGATCTAACTATGGC. This translates into CASSFPGSNYG. The whole CDR3 sequence reads CASSFPGSNYGYTF.

With respect to this clone: The observed sequence ends 3 residues before the CDR3 terminus, with the missing tail filled in from the germline J gene. V and J are TRBV20-1 and TRBJ2-1, with TRBD2 matching 8 bases. Germline V CDR1 and CDR2: DFQATT, SNEGSKA (reference sequence). The ends lost 2 bases at V and 7 bases at J; junction bases unmatched: 13. The CDR3 totals 16 residues. The CDR3: CSARTLARTSLNEQFF. The sequenced part of the CDR3 DNA is TGCAGTGCTAGAACCCTCGCTCGGACTAGCCTAAATGAG.

With respect to this clone: The read ends 3 residues early relative to the CDR3; the germline J gene fills the gap. The J gene is TRBJ2-2, the V gene TRBV5-4; D gene ambiguous. Between the trimmed V and J ends, which lost 4 bases and 6 bases, there was a span of 7 bases. Germline V gives CDR1 SGHNT, CDR2 YYREEE (reference sequence). This CDR3 contains 12 residues. The CDR3 bases that were read are TGTGCCAGCAGCCAGGCTGCCGGGGAG. It is translated as CASSQAAGE. The whole CDR3 region reads CASSQAAGELFF.

For this clone: The read falls 3 residues short of the CDR3 end, and the missing part is taken from the germline J gene. This sequence joins TRBV5-1 and TRBJ2-3; the D is unclear. The CDR3 has 13 residues. Germline V gives CDR1 SGHRS, CDR2 YFSETQ. CDR3 DNA (partial): TGCGCCAGCAGCGTTAATAGCAATCAGCCG. It yields the protein CASSVNSNQP. From start to end, the CDR3 is CASSVNSNQPQYF.

With regard to this clone: The CDR3 extends 3 residues past the end of the read, so its final part is completed from the germline J gene. J is TRBJ2-3 and V is TRBV2; 7 bases agree with TRBD2. Germline CDR1 SNHLY, CDR2 FYNNEI. This CDR3 spans 13 amino acids. Incomplete CDR3 DNA: TGTGCCAGCAGTCCGTACCTAGCGGAGACG. Translation gives CASSPYLAET. The CDR3 as a whole reads CASSPYLAETQYF.

A remark on this clone: The junction does not match germline at one end; this may be a read error. The sequenced fragment ends 3 residues before the CDR3 boundary, so the rest is inferred from the germline J gene. This same CDR3 is encoded by further DNA sequences in the sample. The chain couples TRBV2 to TRBJ1-3; D is unclear. Germline V gene data show CDR1 as SNHLY and CDR2 as FYNNEI. The CDR3 runs 13 residues. Here the CDR3 reads CASRPLAGNTIYF. The part of the CDR3 DNA that was read is TGTGCCAGCAGGCCCCTAGCTGGAAACACA.